This TCR beta chain was obtained from a study of blood T cell repertoires in COVID-19. Study as a whole: From the United States, Italy and Spain came samples of acute and convalescent COVID-19. PBMCs, B-cell-depleted T cells, or T cells were the source of the cDNA or gDNA that made up the material.

In the study's own analysis: Reference gene primer amplification yielded estimated nucleated cell counts. TCRdb's table, derived via immunoSEQ multiplex PCR, lists solely in-frame clones and lacks some. The D gene and trimming were derived from the DNA, and the V and J assignments and clone size from that table. The repertoire holds 150,000 or so clones, with roughly nine tenths as singletons. The germline V gene encodes CDR1 SGDLS and CDR2 YYNGEE. The V segment lost 2 bases and the J segment 8 bases; nucleotides outside the gene matches: 6. There are 16 residues in the CDR3. Sequencing input: peripheral blood. The receptor's source is a man in his 60s with active or convalescent COVID-19. The rearrangement joins TRBV9 to TRBJ2-2; the match to TRBD2 covers 13 bases. In DNA, the CDR3 is TGTGCCAGCAGCGTGGAACTAGCGGGAGGGCCTGGGGAGCTGTTTTTT. Translating gives CASSVELAGGPGELFF.